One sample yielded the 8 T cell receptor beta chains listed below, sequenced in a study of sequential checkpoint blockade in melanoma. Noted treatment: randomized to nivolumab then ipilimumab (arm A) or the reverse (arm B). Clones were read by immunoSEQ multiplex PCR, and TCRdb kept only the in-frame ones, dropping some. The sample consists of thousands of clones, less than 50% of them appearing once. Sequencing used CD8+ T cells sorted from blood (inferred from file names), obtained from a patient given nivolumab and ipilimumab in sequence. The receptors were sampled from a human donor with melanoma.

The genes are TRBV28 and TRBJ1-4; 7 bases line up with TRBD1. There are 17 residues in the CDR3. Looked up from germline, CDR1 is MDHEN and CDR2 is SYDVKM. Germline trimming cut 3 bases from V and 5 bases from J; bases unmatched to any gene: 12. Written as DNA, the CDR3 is TGTGCCAGCAGTTTGGAGTTCGTCGGGACAGAGAATGAAAAACTGTTTTTT. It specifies CASSLEFVGTENEKLFF.

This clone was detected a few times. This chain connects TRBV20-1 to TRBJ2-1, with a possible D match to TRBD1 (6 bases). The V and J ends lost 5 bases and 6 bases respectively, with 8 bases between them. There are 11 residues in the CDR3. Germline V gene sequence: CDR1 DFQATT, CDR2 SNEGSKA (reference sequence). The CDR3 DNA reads TGCAGTGCTCTACAGGGCAATGAGCAGTTCTTC. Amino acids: CSALQGNEQFF.

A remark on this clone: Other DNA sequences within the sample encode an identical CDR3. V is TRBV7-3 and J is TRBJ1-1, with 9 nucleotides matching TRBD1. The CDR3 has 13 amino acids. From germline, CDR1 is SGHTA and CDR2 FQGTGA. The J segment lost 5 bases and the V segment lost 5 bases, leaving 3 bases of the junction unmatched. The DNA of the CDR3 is TGTGCCAGCAGCCCGACAGGGGGGACTGAAGCTTTCTTT. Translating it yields CASSPTGGTEAFF.

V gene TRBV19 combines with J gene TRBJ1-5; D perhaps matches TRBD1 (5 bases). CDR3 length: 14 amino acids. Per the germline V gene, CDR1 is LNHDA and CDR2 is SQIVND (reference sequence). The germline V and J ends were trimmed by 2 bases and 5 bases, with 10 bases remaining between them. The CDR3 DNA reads TGTGCCAGTAGTATATGGGTAGGGGATCAGCCCCAGCATTTT. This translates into CASSIWVGDQPQHF. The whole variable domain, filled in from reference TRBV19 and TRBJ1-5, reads DGGITQSPKYLFRKEGQNVTLSCEQNLNHDAMYWYRQDPGQGLRLIYYSQIVNDFQKGDIAEGYSVSREKKESFPLTVTSAQKNPTAFYLCASSIWVGDQPQHFGDGTRLSIL.

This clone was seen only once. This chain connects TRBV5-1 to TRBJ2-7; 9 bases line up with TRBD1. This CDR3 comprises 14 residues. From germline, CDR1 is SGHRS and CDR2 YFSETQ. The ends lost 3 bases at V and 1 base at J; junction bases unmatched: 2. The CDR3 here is CASSYGTGSYEQYF. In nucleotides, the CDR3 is TGCGCCAGCAGCTACGGGACAGGGTCCTACGAGCAGTACTTC.

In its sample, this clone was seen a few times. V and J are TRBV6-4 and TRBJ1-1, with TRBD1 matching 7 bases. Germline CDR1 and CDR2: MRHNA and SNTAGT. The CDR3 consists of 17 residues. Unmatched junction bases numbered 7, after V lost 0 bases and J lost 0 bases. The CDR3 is CASSDSGTATMNTEAFF. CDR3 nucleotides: TGTGCCAGCAGTGACTCCGGGACAGCGACCATGAACACTGAAGCTTTCTTT.

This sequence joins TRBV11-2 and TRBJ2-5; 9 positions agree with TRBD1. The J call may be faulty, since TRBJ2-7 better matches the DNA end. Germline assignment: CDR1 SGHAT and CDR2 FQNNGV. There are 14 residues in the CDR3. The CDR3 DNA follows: TGTGCCAGCAGCCTGGGACAGGGATACTACGAGCAGTACTTC. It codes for CASSLGQGYYEQYF.

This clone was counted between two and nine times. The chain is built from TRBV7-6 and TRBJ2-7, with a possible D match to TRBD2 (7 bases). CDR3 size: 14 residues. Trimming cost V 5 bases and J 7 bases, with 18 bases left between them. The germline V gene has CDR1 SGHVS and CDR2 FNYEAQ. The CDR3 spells CASSIVGGAGEQYF. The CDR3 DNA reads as TGTGCCAGCAGCATTGTTGGGGGGGCGGGGGAGCAGTACTTC.